The TCR beta chain described here comes from a study of regulatory T cells in long-lasting Graves disease. The sample's time point: persistent/refractory GD, antithyroid drugs over 5 years with positive TRAb. PBMC-extracted RNA yielded the TCR library. The guidelines of the American Thyroid Association were the basis for diagnosing Graves' disease. This clonotype was seen many times. Building of the TCR beta libraries involved iRepertoire HTBI primers and Arm-PCR of CDR3 regions. TCRdb itself ran the multiplex PCR reads through MiXCR, one entry per CDR3 protein. Among approximately 400,000 distinct CDR3 sequences, around 21% were seen once, and the ten largest hold more than 20%. V was shortened by 6 bases and J by 0 bases, with 12 bases between the two germline ends. The germline gives CDR1 LNHDA, CDR2 SQIVND (reference sequence). CDR3 length: 15 amino acids.

The rearrangement uses TRBV19 and TRBJ1-5, with D possibly TRBD1 on 5 matching bases. Sequenced material: peripheral blood mononuclear cells (PBMCs), taken when the disease was refractory, from a patient treated with antithyroid drugs. The TCR comes from a female donor with Graves disease. The CDR3 sequence: CASRTGPSSNQPQHF. The CDR3 bases are TGTGCCAGTAGAACGGGACCGTCTAGCAATCAGCCCCAGCATTTT.